The 17 T cell receptor beta chains given below trace back to one sample, sequenced in a study of cytomegalovirus exposure and HLA in healthy donors. PCR employed 60 Vbeta and 13 Jbeta primers. Generated by immunoSEQ multiplex PCR, the TCRdb table keeps only in-frame clones and is missing some. Seen here are under 300,000 clones, 80% to 95% observed once, and the top ten hold less than 2%. The material sequenced was PBMCs. All receptors come from a girl aged 2 to 9 in good health and CMV-seronegative.

CDR3 loop: CASSSTSDRDQETQYF. In DNA, the CDR3 is TGTGCCAGCAGCTCTACCAGTGACAGGGATCAAGAGACCCAGTACTTC. This chain joins TRBV7-9 and TRBJ2-5; 7 positions match TRBD1. This CDR3 comprises 16 residues. CDR1 SEHNR and CDR2 FQNEAQ come from the germline V gene (reference sequence). Losses at the gene ends were 4 bases for V and 2 bases for J; bases not matched to a gene: 10.

The gene calls are TRBV6-5 and TRBJ1-2; unclear D gene. V lost 2 bases, J lost 0 bases, and 4 bases lay in between. Germline V CDR1 and CDR2: MNHEY, SVGAGI. The CDR3 is 13 residues long. CDR3 nucleotides: TGTGCCAGCAGTTACGGGCCTAACTATGGCTACACCTTC. Translated: CASSYGPNYGYTF.

V gene TRBV6-5 combines with J gene TRBJ2-5; 9 bases are a match to TRBD2. V was clipped by 6 bases and J by 5 bases; unmatched bases: 10. Germline loops: CDR1 MNHEY, CDR2 SVGAGI. The CDR3 totals 15 residues. CDR3 nucleotide sequence: TGTGCCAGCAGCCACGATATTAGCGGGAGTGAGACCCAGTACTTC. Translating gives CASSHDISGSETQYF.

V gene TRBV19 combines with J gene TRBJ1-5; 7 nucleotides match TRBD1. V dropped 2 bases and J dropped 4; count of bases not matched to a gene: 2. This CDR3 spans 14 amino acids. The germline V gene encodes CDR1 LNHDA and CDR2 SQIVND (reference sequence). CDR3 sequence: CASSIIQGNQPQHF. For the CDR3, the DNA is TGTGCCAGTAGTATAATACAGGGGAATCAGCCCCAGCATTTT. The full variable domain, its missing parts supplied by reference TRBV19 and TRBJ1-5, is DGGITQSPKYLFRKEGQNVTLSCEQNLNHDAMYWYRQDPGQGLRLIYYSQIVNDFQKGDIAEGYSVSREKKESFPLTVTSAQKNPTAFYLCASSIIQGNQPQHFGDGTRLSIL.

This chain joins TRBV4-1 and TRBJ2-1; TRBD1 aligns across 8 bases. The CDR3 is 15 amino acids. CDR1 is MGHRA, CDR2 YSYEKL, per germline. With V trimmed by 4 bases and J by 5 bases, 7 bases remained unmatched. This chain's CDR3 is CASSPPDRADNEQFF. The CDR3 coding sequence is TGCGCCAGCAGCCCCCCGGACAGGGCAGACAATGAGCAGTTCTTC.

V gene TRBV6-1 combines with J gene TRBJ2-2; 12 bases match TRBD1. Trimming at V came to 8 bases and at J to 4 bases, leaving 2 bases not matched to a gene. Germline V lookup: CDR1 MNHNS, CDR2 SASEGT. This CDR3 spans 14 amino acids. CDR3 DNA sequence: TGTGCCAGCGGGACAGGGGGCCCCACCGGGGAGCTGTTTTTT. Its translation: CASGTGGPTGELFF.

The V call is TRBV7-3, the J call TRBJ1-6; 7 nucleotides agree with TRBD1. Germline V gives CDR1 SGHTA, CDR2 FQGTGA. CDR3 length equals 15 residues. J lost 7 bases, V lost 5 bases, and 8 bases had no gene match. The CDR3 protein is CASSLGQATNSPLHF. The DNA of the CDR3 is TGTGCCAGCAGCCTCGGACAGGCGACAAATTCACCCCTCCACTTT.

This clone was seen only a few times. The chain links TRBV6-1 to TRBJ1-1, with D maybe TRBD1 (6 bases). Trimming cost V 0 bases and J 3 bases, with 14 bases left between them. Germline CDR1 reads MNHNS; CDR2 reads SASEGT. CDR3 length: 16 residues. The CDR3 DNA is TGTGCCAGCAGTGAAGCCCCGGGGGGCGTTTACACTGAAGCTTTCTTT. Its translation: CASSEAPGGVYTEAFF.

This clone was counted once. The chain employs TRBV10-2 and TRBJ2-3; 7 nucleotides match TRBD1. CDR1 WSHSY and CDR2 SAAADI come from the germline V gene. CDR3 length: 14 amino acids. V was clipped by 8 bases and J by 1 base; unmatched bases: 6. Here the CDR3 DNA reads TGCGCCAGCTCCCCCGGGACAGGCACAGATACGCAGTATTTT. Protein sequence: CASSPGTGTDTQYF.

Comments on this clone: This specimen includes other DNA sequences encoding the same CDR3. In DNA, the CDR3 is TGTGCCTGGAGTGCCGGGAGCACAGATACGCAGTATTTT. As protein: CAWSAGSTDTQYF. V is TRBV30 and J is TRBJ2-3; D is unclear. The germline V and J ends were trimmed by 1 base and 0 bases, with 5 bases remaining between them. The CDR3 loop spans 13 amino acids. CDR1 is GTSNPN and CDR2 is SVGIG in the germline V gene (reference sequence).

V gene TRBV5-4 combines with J gene TRBJ2-7; 8 bases line up with TRBD2. The CDR3 covers 13 residues. The ends lost 5 bases at V and 5 bases at J; junction bases unmatched: 6. Germline CDR1 SGHNT, CDR2 YYREEE (reference sequence). CDR3 protein: CASRKRESDEQYF. The CDR3 DNA follows: TGTGCCAGCAGGAAGCGGGAGAGCGACGAGCAGTACTTC.

The rearrangement joins TRBV7-8 to TRBJ1-4; D unclear. This CDR3 has 14 amino acids. Between the trimmed V and J ends, which lost 6 bases and 5 bases, there was a span of 13 bases. The germline V gene encodes CDR1 SGHVS and CDR2 FQNEAQ. The CDR3 DNA reads TGTGCCAGCAGTCTACCAGCGGGGAATGAAAAACTGTTTTTT. Protein product: CASSLPAGNEKLFF.

The CDR3 here is CASSASGTGGLKTQYF. The CDR3 region has the DNA TGTGCCAGCAGCGCCTCCGGGACAGGGGGCCTGAAGACCCAGTACTTC. This sequence joins TRBV5-4 and TRBJ2-5; 12 positions agree with TRBD1. CDR3 length equals 16 residues. V dropped 4 bases and J dropped 6; count of bases not matched to a gene: 10. Germline CDR1 SGHNT, CDR2 YYREEE (reference sequence).

The rearrangement joins TRBV6-5 to TRBJ1-5; a possible D gene is TRBD1 (6 bases). The CDR3 has 15 residues. Trimming pared 5 bases from V and 2 bases from J, leaving 13 bases between. Germline loops: CDR1 MNHEY, CDR2 SVGAGI. Written as DNA, the CDR3 is TGTGCCAGCAGTCTTACAGGGATTGGCAATCAGCCCCAGCATTTT. Residues: CASSLTGIGNQPQHF.

Here the CDR3 DNA reads TGTGCCAGCGGCTCCGCGAAAGAGCAGGGCCGGGAAAAACTGTTTTTT. Protein: CASGSAKEQGREKLFF. The chain joins TRBV7-9 to TRBJ1-4, with a tentative D call TRBD1 (5 bases). V was cut by 8 bases and J by 8 bases, with 24 bases left in between. The CDR3 contains 16 residues. Per germline, CDR1 SEHNR and CDR2 FQNEAQ (reference sequence).

This clone was observed a single time. The chain recombines TRBV7-9 with TRBJ2-7; TRBD1 is a possible D gene (5 bases). CDR3 length: 14 residues. Germline V gene sequence: CDR1 SEHNR, CDR2 FQNEAQ (reference sequence). The V gene lost 0 bases and the J gene lost 1 base, with 7 bases spanning the gap. This chain's CDR3 is CASSLAAGSYEQYF. The CDR3, as DNA: TGTGCCAGCAGCTTAGCCGCAGGGTCCTACGAGCAGTACTTC.

This sequence joins TRBV7-2 and TRBJ2-3; TRBD2 agrees at 7 bases. The junction had 3 bases not matched to a gene; V was cut back by 2 bases and J by 4 bases. The germline V gene encodes CDR1 SGHTA and CDR2 FQGNSA. The CDR3 extends over 14 amino acids. The CDR3 sequence: CASSLNRGADTQYF. As DNA, the CDR3 is TGTGCCAGCAGCTTAAATCGGGGGGCAGATACGCAGTATTTT.